The 28 T cell receptor beta chains below all came from one sample that was sequenced in a study of blood T cells in healthy people across ages. Alongside a J-beta primer mix, a sample-barcoded 5' primer served in a second PCR lasting 7 to 11 cycles. TCRdb analysed the 5' RACE reads with MiXCR anew, one entry per CDR3 protein. The repertoire holds about 810,000 distinct CDR3 sequences, with about 37% as singletons. Material for sequencing was blood. These receptor sequences come from a man between 18 and 29 years old in good health.

V usage is TRBV4-1 and J usage is TRBJ1-1, with D uncertain. CDR1 is MGHRA and CDR2 is YSYEKL in the germline V gene. V dropped 6 bases and J dropped 1 base, with 15 bases sitting between them. The CDR3 totals 15 residues. The CDR3 protein is CASRARTDGNTEAFF. The CDR3 nucleotides are TGCGCCAGCAGGGCCCGGACGGACGGGAACACTGAAGCTTTCTTT.

The table lists this clonotype with many counts. V and J are TRBV12-3 or TRBV12-4 and TRBJ2-4; 7 bases match TRBD2. V shed 5 bases, J shed 6 bases, and the junction held 4 bases outside the gene matches. The CDR3 has 13 residues. DNA for the CDR3: TGTGCCAGCAGTCCGGGACTACTAAACATTCAGTACTTC. Its protein product is CASSPGLLNIQYF.

This clonotype was found a few times. The rearrangement joins TRBV5-1 to TRBJ1-2; D not resolved. The CDR3 is 13 amino acids. Germline V CDR1 and CDR2: SGHRS, YFSETQ. V shed 1 base and J shed 6 bases, with 10 bases lying between them. The CDR3 region has the DNA TGCGCCAGCAGCTTGATCGGGTTGAATGGCTACACCTTC. This codes for CASSLIGLNGYTF.

Worth noting for this clonotype: One end of the junction varies from germline; a read error may be responsible. The rearrangement joins TRBV6-5 to TRBJ2-1, with D perhaps matching TRBD1 or TRBD2 (7 bases each). Per the germline V gene, CDR1 is MNHEY and CDR2 is SVGAGI. CDR3 length: 14 residues. The CDR3 DNA reads TGTGCCGGCAGTTACGGTACAGGGGACTACGAGCAGTTCTTC. This gives the protein CAGSYGTGDYEQFF.

The rearrangement links TRBV5-1 to TRBJ2-1, with D tentatively TRBD2 (5 bases). The CDR3 is 13 residues long. CDR1 is SGHRS, CDR2 YFSETQ, per germline. V lost 0 bases, J lost 8 bases, and 9 bases lay in between. The DNA for the CDR3 is TGCGCCAGCAGCTTGGTAGCGCTCGATGAGCAGTTCTTC. This sequence encodes CASSLVALDEQFF.

On this clonotype itself: A read error may produce the germline difference seen at one junction end. The chain uses TRBV6-5 and TRBJ1-1, with TRBD1 matching 7 bases. Germline lookup yields CDR1 MNHEY and CDR2 SVGAGI. CDR3 size: 17 residues. In DNA, the CDR3 is TGTGCCAGCAGTCACTCGACCGACAGGGTAGTGAACACTGAAGCTTTCTTT. This encodes CASSHSTDRVVNTEAFF.

The chain employs TRBV5-1 and TRBJ2-1; 12 nucleotides line up with TRBD2. The CDR3 spans 16 residues. V shed 1 base, J shed 8 bases, and the junction held 7 bases outside the gene matches. Germline lookup yields CDR1 SGHRS and CDR2 YFSETQ. The CDR3 spells CASSLFPSGGGDEQFF. CDR3 in DNA: TGCGCCAGCAGCTTGTTTCCTAGCGGGGGGGGCGATGAGCAGTTCTTC.

The chain recombines TRBV9 with TRBJ2-2, with D perhaps matching TRBD2 (6 bases). Germline assignment: CDR1 SGDLS and CDR2 YYNGEE. The CDR3 has 15 amino acids. V lost 3 bases to trimming and J lost 4 bases, with 13 bases between them. The CDR3 region is CASSGRDAATGELFF. CDR3 DNA sequence: TGTGCCAGCAGCGGGCGGGATGCGGCCACCGGGGAGCTGTTTTTT. Together with reference TRBV9 and TRBJ2-2, the CDR3 gives the full variable domain: DSGVTQTPKHLITATGQRVTLRCSPRSGDLSVYWYQQSLDQGLQFLIQYYNGEERAKGNILERFSAQQFPDLHSELNLSSLELGDSALYFCASSGRDAATGELFFGEGSRLTVL.

The chain links TRBV5-6 to TRBJ2-3; D might be TRBD2 (6 bases). This CDR3 spans 14 amino acids. The germline CDR1 and CDR2 sequences are SGHDT and YYEEEE. Between the trimmed V and J ends, which lost 4 bases and 4 bases, there was a span of 13 bases. The CDR3 loop is CASSPRDFPDTQYF. As DNA, the CDR3 is TGTGCCAGCAGCCCCCGGGACTTTCCAGATACGCAGTATTTT.

On this clonotype: One junction end disagrees with the germline gene, perhaps due to a read error. V is TRBV25-1 and J is TRBJ1-1; D is unresolved. This CDR3 spans 15 amino acids. Germline values: CDR1 MGHDK, CDR2 SYGVNS. The CDR3 nucleotides read TGTGCCAGCATTGAATATCAAGCCCTGAGCACTGAAGCTTTCTTT. This gives the protein CASIEYQALSTEAFF.

Comments on this clonotype: With a much larger clone just one base away, this may be a read error. The chain recombines TRBV4-1 with TRBJ2-1; 9 nucleotides agree with TRBD2. Germline values: CDR1 MGHRA, CDR2 YSYEKL. This CDR3 is built from 16 residues. In DNA form, the CDR3 reads TGCGCCAGCGGCCAAGATCGGATAGCGGGGGTTAATGAGCAGTTCTTC. It translates to CASGQDRIAGVNEQFF.

The chain uses TRBV4-3 and TRBJ2-1; 12 nucleotides agree with TRBD2. CDR3 length: 20 residues. Germline assignment: CDR1 LGHNA and CDR2 YSLEER. V dropped 0 bases and J dropped 7; count of bases not matched to a gene: 16. CDR3 amino acids: CASSQDRSSGGASGQNEQFF. Written as DNA, the CDR3 is TGCGCCAGCAGCCAAGATCGGTCTAGCGGGGGGGCGTCGGGGCAAAATGAGCAGTTCTTC.

The V call is TRBV10-2, the J call TRBJ1-4; no clear D. The germline V gene encodes CDR1 WSHSY and CDR2 SAAADI. V lost 0 bases and J 13 bases, leaving 9 bases between the germline ends. The length of the CDR3 is 12 residues. As DNA, the CDR3 is TGCGCCAGCAGTGAGTCAACACGGAGACTGTTTTTT. This codes for CASSESTRRLFF.

This clonotype was picked up a small number of times. The V call is TRBV6-6, the J call TRBJ1-2; no clear D. The germline V gene has CDR1 MNHNY and CDR2 SVGAGI (reference sequence). The CDR3 loop spans 13 amino acids. V lost 2 bases to trimming and J lost 1 base, with 5 bases between them. CDR3 coding DNA: TGTGCCAGCAGTTACGTCCGTAACTATGGCTACACCTTC. Translation gives CASSYVRNYGYTF.

V and J are TRBV18 and TRBJ2-1; D is unresolved. CDR3 size: 13 residues. Germline V gene data show CDR1 as KGHSH and CDR2 as LQKENI. V shed 4 bases and J shed 8 bases, with 12 bases lying between them. CDR3 in DNA: TGTGCCAGCTCACTCACGGTGGCGTATGAGCAGTTCTTC. Translated, it gives CASSLTVAYEQFF.

This clonotype was detected only a few times. A much more abundant neighbour one base away suggests this may be a read error. V is TRBV7-8 and J is TRBJ2-5; D is uncertain. The CDR3 sequence is 15 residues long. V was clipped by 0 bases and J by 11 bases, with 19 bases between them. The germline CDR1 and CDR2 sequences are SGHVS and FQNEAQ. The CDR3 DNA sequence: TGTGCCAGCAGCTTAGCGTTTGGCCAATACAATGAGCAGTACTTC. The encoded protein is CASSLAFGQYNEQYF.

This clonotype appeared a few times. The gene calls are TRBV29-1 and TRBJ2-1, with D perhaps matching TRBD2 (6 bases). The CDR3 runs to 15 residues. V was cut by 2 bases and J by 1 base, with 12 bases left in between. CDR1 SQVTM and CDR2 ANQGSEA come from the germline V gene. The chain's CDR3 is CSVERAGISYNEQFF. CDR3 DNA sequence: TGCAGCGTTGAACGGGCGGGGATTTCCTACAATGAGCAGTTCTTC.

This clonotype was found a few times. The rearrangement joins TRBV6-2 or TRBV6-3 to TRBJ1-2, with D unresolved. V was cut by 7 bases and J by 6 bases, with 18 bases left in between. The CDR3 runs 14 residues. Germline loops: CDR1 MNHEY, CDR2 SVGEGT. The CDR3 DNA is TGTGCCAGCAACGTCTTCGAGGAGCCGGATGGCTACACCTTC. The encoded protein is CASNVFEEPDGYTF.

This clonotype was found many times. The rearrangement joins TRBV6-1 to TRBJ2-3; no clear D. V was cut by 1 base and J by 5 bases, with 10 bases left in between. The V gene's germline CDR1 is MNHNS and CDR2 SASEGT. The CDR3 is 14 residues long. CDR3 sequence: CASSEGGPGDTQYF. Here the CDR3 DNA reads TGTGCCAGCAGTGAAGGGGGTCCGGGAGATACGCAGTATTTT.

This CDR3 reads CASSRDRVSSTEAFF. In nucleotides, the CDR3 is TGTGCCAGCAGCCGGGACAGGGTGTCGAGCACTGAAGCTTTCTTT. The rearrangement uses TRBV7-9 and TRBJ1-1; 9 positions agree with TRBD1. The CDR3 spans 15 residues. J lost 4 bases, V lost 5 bases, and 8 bases had no gene match. Germline V gene lookup returns CDR1 SEHNR and CDR2 FQNEAQ (reference sequence).

Comments on this clonotype: The junction and the germline gene differ at one end; a read error may be behind it. The chain uses TRBV7-2 and TRBJ2-3; D tentatively reads TRBD1 or TRBD2 (5 bases each). In germline, CDR1 is SGHTA, CDR2 FQGNSA. This CDR3 contains 15 residues. The CDR3 protein is CASNLLGDSTDTQYF. CDR3 coding DNA: TGTGCCAGCAACTTATTGGGGGATAGCACAGATACGCAGTATTTT.

This chain links TRBV29-1 with TRBJ1-2; 7 bases align to TRBD1. The CDR3 has 14 amino acids. The germline V gene encodes CDR1 SQVTM and CDR2 ANQGSEA. The junction had 8 bases not matched to a gene; V was cut back by 5 bases and J by 2 bases. Here the CDR3 DNA reads TGCAGCGTTCTTTTTCAGGGGGAGAACTATGGCTACACCTTC. Protein: CSVLFQGENYGYTF.

The chain has TRBV20-1 and TRBJ2-2; 8 bases align to TRBD2. The CDR3 is 16 residues long. The junction had 9 bases not matched to a gene; V was cut back by 0 bases and J by 6 bases. From germline, CDR1 is DFQATT and CDR2 SNEGSKA (reference sequence). The CDR3 here is CSARDGLAGSSGELFF. The DNA for the CDR3 is TGCAGTGCTAGAGATGGGTTAGCGGGGTCTTCCGGGGAGCTGTTTTTT.

This clonotype was observed many times. The chain is built from TRBV4-1 and TRBJ2-1, with TRBD2 identical over 9 bases. This CDR3 region has 16 residues. Looked up from germline, CDR1 is MGHRA and CDR2 is YSYEKL. The V gene end was trimmed by 0 bases and the J gene end by 7 bases; junction bases not matched to a gene: 7. The CDR3 nucleotides are TGCGCCAGCAGCCAAGATCCAGCGGGGGGAGGGAATGAGCAGTTCTTC. It specifies CASSQDPAGGGNEQFF.

The chain uses TRBV13 and TRBJ1-1; 10 bases map to TRBD1. Germline values: CDR1 PRHDT, CDR2 FYEKMQ (reference sequence). CDR3 length equals 14 residues. Germline trimming cut 5 bases from V and 7 bases from J; bases unmatched to any gene: 7. The CDR3 is CASSVRQGAREAFF. The CDR3 nucleotides are TGTGCCAGCAGCGTTAGACAGGGGGCCCGTGAAGCTTTCTTT. The full variable domain, in which reference TRBV13 and TRBJ1-1 provide the parts outside the CDR3, is AAGVIQSPRHLIKEKRETATLKCYPIPRHDTVYWYQQGPGQDPQFLISFYEKMQSDKGSIPDRFSAQQFSDYHSELNMSSLELGDSALYFCASSVRQGAREAFFGQGTRLTVV.

The CDR3 loop is CASSSRRGRSTDTQYF. For the CDR3, the DNA is TGTGCCAGCAGCTCCCGCAGGGGAAGGTCAACAGATACGCAGTATTTT. The V call is TRBV5-5, the J call TRBJ2-3, with D maybe TRBD1 (6 bases). This CDR3 has 16 residues. Germline CDR1 reads SGHKS; CDR2 reads YYEKEE (reference sequence). Trimming took 3 bases from V and 3 from J, leaving 17 bases between them.

A word on this clonotype: A read error may be the cause here, since a much bigger clone is one base away. The chain carries TRBV2 and TRBJ2-7; the match to TRBD1 covers 8 bases. This CDR3 is 14 amino acids long. Germline assignment: CDR1 SNHLY and CDR2 FYNNEI. CDR3: CAGSDGGQDYEQYF. CDR3 DNA sequence: TGTGCCGGCAGTGATGGGGGACAGGACTACGAGCAGTACTTC. Drawing the rest from reference TRBV2 and TRBJ2-7, the complete variable domain is EPEVTQTPSHQVTQMGQEVILRCVPISNHLYFYWYRQILGQKVEFLVSFYNNEISEKSEIFDDQFSVERPDGSNFTLKIRSTKLEDSAMYFCAGSDGGQDYEQYFGPGTRLTVT.

In this sample, this clonotype turned up a few times. This chain uses TRBV6-1 with TRBJ1-6, with a possible D match to TRBD1 (5 bases). The CDR3 loop spans 12 amino acids. Trimming took 8 bases from V and 10 from J, leaving 12 bases between them. Per the germline V gene, CDR1 is MNHNS and CDR2 is SASEGT. CDR3: CASFRVGSPLHF. Here the CDR3 DNA reads TGTGCCAGCTTCAGGGTTGGCTCACCCCTCCACTTT.